These 17 T cell receptor beta chains share one sample of origin, sequenced in a study of blood T cell repertoires in COVID-19. Sequencing was performed with immunoSEQ multiplex PCR; in TCRdb, only in-frame clones are kept and a portion is missing. The table shows approximately 230,000 clones, with about 90% occurring only once. The sequencing input was peripheral blood. These TCRs come from an elderly man with acute or convalescent COVID-19.

This clone was counted a single time. CDR3 sequence (DNA): TGCGCCAGCAGCTTGGTACAAACAGGGGGCGCCTATGGCTACACCTTC. This encodes CASSLVQTGGAYGYTF. The genes are TRBV5-1 and TRBJ1-2, with 9 bases lining up with TRBD1. The CDR3 has 16 amino acids. Trimming at V came to 0 bases and at J to 4 bases, leaving 7 bases not matched to a gene. The germline V gene has CDR1 SGHRS and CDR2 YFSETQ.

The chain is built from TRBV28 and TRBJ2-7; TRBD2 agrees at 11 bases. Per the germline V gene, CDR1 is MDHEN and CDR2 is SYDVKM. With V trimmed by 6 bases and J by 5 bases, 9 bases remained unmatched. The CDR3 covers 15 residues. CDR3: CASSGGGTSGHEQYF. The DNA for the CDR3 is TGTGCCAGCAGCGGCGGAGGGACTAGCGGCCACGAGCAGTACTTC. The whole variable domain, filled in from reference TRBV28 and TRBJ2-7, reads DVKVTQSSRYLVKRTGEKVFLECVQDMDHENMFWYRQDPGLGLRLIYFSYDVKMKEKGDIPEGYSVSREKKERFSLILESASTNQTSMYLCASSGGGTSGHEQYFGPGTRLTVT.

This chain joins TRBV6-2 or TRBV6-3 and TRBJ2-1; a possible D gene is TRBD1 (6 bases). V was trimmed by 4 bases and J by 15 bases, leaving 16 bases between them. The CDR3 contains 12 residues. The germline V gene has CDR1 MNHEY and CDR2 SVGEGT. The CDR3 DNA follows: TGTGCCAGCAGTTCATCCCCACAGGGACCGTTCTTC. It encodes CASSSSPQGPFF.

The table lists this clone with a count of one. The chain couples TRBV6-6 to TRBJ2-2; maybe TRBD2 (7 bases). Per germline, CDR1 MNHNY and CDR2 SVGAGI (reference sequence). Trimming took off 6 bases at V and 5 bases at J, with 16 bases between the two ends. The CDR3 is 15 residues long. CDR3 coding DNA: TGTGCCAGCAGCCACGGGGGGCGAGGGACCGGGGAGCTGTTTTTT. Its translation: CASSHGGRGTGELFF.

This clone was seen a handful of times. The rearrangement uses TRBV29-1 and TRBJ1-1; D is perhaps TRBD1 (5 bases). Trimming stripped 4 bases from V and 3 bases from J, with 12 bases between. The CDR3 loop spans 13 amino acids. Per the germline V gene, CDR1 is SQVTM and CDR2 is ANQGSEA. For the CDR3, the DNA is TGCAGCGTTGTCCGACAGTTAGACACTGAAGCTTTCTTT. Translated, it gives CSVVRQLDTEAFF.

This sequence joins TRBV10-1 and TRBJ1-2; no clear D gene. V was shortened by 2 bases and J by 2 bases, with 21 bases between the two germline ends. The CDR3 is 18 amino acids. CDR1 is WNHNN and CDR2 is SYGVQD in the germline V gene (reference sequence). For the CDR3, the DNA is TGCGCCAGCAGTGAGCCGACCCCATCCGGGAGGGCAAACTATGGCTACACCTTC. As protein: CASSEPTPSGRANYGYTF.

The chain uses TRBV3-1 (or the pseudogene TRBV3-2) and TRBJ1-5; D remains ambiguous. Trimming pared 0 bases from V and 2 bases from J, leaving 8 bases between. The CDR3 is 15 residues long. Germline V lookup: CDR1 LGHDT, CDR2 YNNKEL (reference sequence). Here the CDR3 DNA reads TGTGCCAGCAGCCAAGACTGGCAGGGCAATCAGCCCCAGCATTTT. The encoded protein is CASSQDWQGNQPQHF.

The count of this clone is one. The CDR3 loop is CASSLTTANTGELFF. The CDR3 region has the DNA TGTGCCAGCAGCTTAACCACAGCGAACACCGGGGAGCTGTTTTTT. This chain joins TRBV7-3 and TRBJ2-2; D is unresolved. Trimming removed 0 bases at V and 0 bases at J, with 5 bases between. This CDR3 region has 15 residues. Germline V gives CDR1 SGHTA, CDR2 FQGTGA.

The J gene is TRBJ2-5, the V gene TRBV19; 7 nucleotides line up with TRBD1. Per germline, CDR1 LNHDA and CDR2 SQIVND (reference sequence). J lost 2 bases, V lost 3 bases, and 6 bases had no gene match. This CDR3 spans 15 amino acids. The CDR3 reads CASSIPGTEQETQYF. The CDR3 DNA reads TGTGCCAGTAGTATCCCCGGGACAGAACAAGAGACCCAGTACTTC.

The chain joins TRBV6-5 to TRBJ1-2; TRBD1 matches at 7 bases. The CDR3 loop spans 11 amino acids. In germline, CDR1 is MNHEY, CDR2 SVGAGI. Unmatched junction bases numbered 3, after V lost 6 bases and J lost 8 bases. The CDR3 here is CASRTGEGYTF. CDR3 bases: TGTGCCAGCAGAACAGGGGAAGGCTACACCTTC.

This clone was counted a few times. The chain links TRBV4-2 to TRBJ2-7, with 11 bases identical to TRBD2. Germline CDR1 is LGHNA and CDR2 is YNFKEQ. The CDR3 has 21 amino acids. J lost 0 bases, V lost 4 bases, and 20 bases had no gene match. This CDR3 reads CASSPSTRLAGGIRSSYEQYF. Here the CDR3 DNA reads TGTGCCAGCAGCCCATCCACTAGGCTAGCGGGGGGAATTAGGAGCTCCTACGAGCAGTACTTC.

The genes are TRBV15 and TRBJ2-7, with TRBD1 as a possible D gene (6 bases). This CDR3 comprises 16 residues. Germline CDR1 LNHNV, CDR2 YYDKDF (reference sequence). V was trimmed by 7 bases and J by 1 base, leaving 20 bases between them. DNA of the CDR3: TGTGCCACCAAGGACAGCGTCGGCAAGCGGTCCTACGAGCAGTACTTC. Protein: CATKDSVGKRSYEQYF.

The chain links TRBV19 to TRBJ2-1, with a possible D match to TRBD1 (5 bases). This CDR3 comprises 18 residues. V was shortened by 4 bases and J by 4 bases, with 23 bases between the two germline ends. From germline, CDR1 is LNHDA and CDR2 SQIVND (reference sequence). CDR3 sequence (DNA): TGTGCCAGTAGTAAATTGGGCTGGGGCGGAGTAAATTACAATGAGCAGTTCTTC. Residues: CASSKLGWGGVNYNEQFF.

The CDR3: CASSFSVSNQPQHF. The CDR3 DNA sequence: TGTGCCAGCAGTTTTTCAGTTAGCAATCAGCCCCAGCATTTT. The rearrangement links TRBV28 to TRBJ1-5, with D hard to call. V was cut by 3 bases and J by 0 bases, with 6 bases left in between. The germline CDR1 and CDR2 sequences are MDHEN and SYDVKM. The CDR3 contains 14 residues.

The chain joins TRBV5-1 to TRBJ2-2, with a possible D match to TRBD2 (5 bases). V dropped 4 bases and J dropped 3 bases, with 13 bases sitting between them. Germline CDR1 reads SGHRS; CDR2 reads YFSETQ. This CDR3 comprises 15 residues. This CDR3 is CASSPSRADTGELFF. The CDR3 region has the DNA TGCGCCAGCAGCCCATCGAGGGCGGACACCGGGGAGCTGTTTTTT.

This sequence joins TRBV6-1 and TRBJ1-2; D might be TRBD1 (5 bases). CDR1 is MNHNS and CDR2 is SASEGT in the germline V gene. The CDR3 has 14 amino acids. Trimming pared 1 base from V and 2 bases from J, leaving 8 bases between. The DNA of the CDR3 is TGTGCCAGCAGTGAAGTGAGACAGAACTATGGCTACACCTTC. Translated: CASSEVRQNYGYTF.

CDR3 sequence: CATSSGGQGYSPLHF. Written as DNA, the CDR3 is TGTGCCACCAGCAGTGGAGGACAGGGATATTCACCCCTCCACTTT. The gene calls are TRBV15 and TRBJ1-6, with 8 bases fitting TRBD1. Germline assignment: CDR1 LNHNV and CDR2 YYDKDF (reference sequence). The CDR3 spans 15 residues. V gave up 3 bases and J gave up 8 bases; unmatched junction bases: 6.